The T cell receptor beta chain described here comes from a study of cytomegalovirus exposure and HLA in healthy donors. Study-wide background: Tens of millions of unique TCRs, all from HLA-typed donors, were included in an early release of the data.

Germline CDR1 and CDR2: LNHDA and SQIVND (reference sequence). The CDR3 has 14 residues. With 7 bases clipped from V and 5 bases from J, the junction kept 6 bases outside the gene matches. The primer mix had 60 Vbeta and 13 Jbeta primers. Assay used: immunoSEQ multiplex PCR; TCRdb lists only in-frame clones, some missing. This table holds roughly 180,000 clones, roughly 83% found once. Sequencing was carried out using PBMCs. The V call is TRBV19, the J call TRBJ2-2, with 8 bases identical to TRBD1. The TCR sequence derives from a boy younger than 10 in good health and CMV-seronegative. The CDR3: CASNQGARTGELFF. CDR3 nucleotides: TGTGCCAGTAATCAGGGGGCGCGGACCGGGGAGCTGTTTTTT.